The 18 T cell receptor beta chains in this list originate from one sample, sequenced in a study of cytomegalovirus exposure and HLA in healthy donors. PCR was performed using 60 Vbeta and 13 Jbeta primers. TCRdb keeps only in-frame clones here, not all; method: immunoSEQ multiplex PCR. This table holds 130,000 or so clones, around four fifths found once. Sequencing was performed on PBMCs. Receptor source: a female donor in good health and CMV-seronegative.

There are a few counts of this clone. The chain uses TRBV10-3 and TRBJ1-1, with D perhaps matching TRBD1 (6 bases). V gave up 3 bases and J gave up 5 bases, with 31 bases separating them. The CDR3 extends over 20 amino acids. CDR1 is ENHRY, CDR2 SYGVKD, per germline. CDR3 sequence reads: CAISDYSRPGTKTTGTEAFF. Written as DNA, the CDR3 is TGTGCCATCAGTGATTATTCGCGACCCGGGACAAAGACGACGGGGACTGAAGCTTTCTTT.

The gene calls are TRBV2 and TRBJ1-2; tentatively, D is TRBD1 (6 bases). V was pared by 2 bases and J by 4 bases, with 11 bases between. The CDR3 contains 14 residues. Germline CDR1 and CDR2: SNHLY and FYNNEI. Here the CDR3 reads CASSESQGPYGYTF. The CDR3 region has the DNA TGTGCCAGCAGTGAATCACAGGGCCCCTATGGCTACACCTTC.

This clone came up once. The rearrangement uses TRBV7-9 and TRBJ2-3; D unclear. Deletions cut 5 bases from V and 5 bases from J, with 5 bases between. The CDR3 runs to 11 residues. Germline-derived CDR1 and CDR2 are SEHNR and FQNEAQ (reference sequence). CDR3 in DNA: TGTGCCAGCAGCGCGAAAGATACGCAGTATTTT. It codes for CASSAKDTQYF. The full variable domain, its missing parts supplied by reference TRBV7-9 and TRBJ2-3, is DTGVSQNPRHKITKRGQNVTFRCDPISEHNRLYWYRQTLGQGPEFLTYFQNEAQLEKSRLLSDRFSAERPKGSFSTLEIQRTEQGDSAMYLCASSAKDTQYFGPGTRLTVL.

This clone was found a few times. The chain links TRBV2 to TRBJ1-1, with 8 nucleotides matching TRBD1. Trimming at V came to 5 bases and at J to 11 bases, leaving 10 bases not matched to a gene. Germline CDR1 is SNHLY and CDR2 is FYNNEI. This CDR3 spans 13 amino acids. The CDR3 loop reads CASSTGQGRPAFF. CDR3 coding DNA: TGTGCCAGCAGTACAGGACAGGGTAGGCCTGCTTTCTTT.

This sequence joins TRBV6-1 and TRBJ2-7, with D possibly TRBD1 on 6 matching bases. V lost 2 bases to trimming and J lost 3 bases, with 11 bases between them. CDR3 size: 14 residues. CDR1 MNHNS and CDR2 SASEGT come from the germline V gene. For the CDR3, the DNA is TGTGCCAGCAGTGAACAAGACAGGATCTACGAGCAGTACTTC. It is translated as CASSEQDRIYEQYF.

J is TRBJ2-1 and V is TRBV6-5, with a weak D call TRBD2 (7 bases). This CDR3 has 15 amino acids. The V gene's germline CDR1 is MNHEY and CDR2 SVGAGI. V dropped 2 bases and J dropped 6 bases, with 14 bases sitting between them. The chain's CDR3 is CASSYEGGGPNEQFF. In DNA form, the CDR3 reads TGTGCCAGCAGTTACGAGGGAGGGGGACCCAATGAGCAGTTCTTC.

Worth noting for this clone: An end of the junction does not agree with germline; a read error may underlie this. The chain carries TRBV28 and TRBJ1-1; TRBD1 aligns across 10 bases. The CDR3 has 13 amino acids. The germline CDR1 and CDR2 sequences are MDHEN and SYDVKM. CDR3 sequence reads: CTSRRTGGTEAFF. DNA of the CDR3: TGTACCAGCAGACGGACAGGGGGCACTGAAGCTTTCTTT.

Turning to this clone: One junction end does not reproduce the germline sequence, and a read error may be involved. The chain has TRBV5-1 and TRBJ2-7, with D hard to call. CDR1 is SGHRS and CDR2 is YFSETQ in the germline V gene. This CDR3 comprises 13 residues. The CDR3 DNA sequence: TGCGCCAGCAGCTTGGCTGACTCCCACGAGCAGTACTTC. The encoded protein is CASSLADSHEQYF.

The rearrangement joins TRBV11-3 to TRBJ2-1; D might be TRBD2 (5 bases). In germline, CDR1 is SGHNT, CDR2 YENEEA. CDR3 size: 14 residues. The germline V and J ends were trimmed by 6 bases and 9 bases, with 18 bases remaining between them. The CDR3 coding sequence is TGTGCCAGCAGGCGACGACGGGATAGCGTTGAGCAGTTCTTC. Protein product: CASRRRRDSVEQFF. The variable domain in full, with the rest retrieved from reference TRBV11-3 and TRBJ2-1, is EAGVVQSPRYKIIEKKQPVAFWCNPISGHNTLYWYLQNLGQGPELLIRYENEEAVDDSQLPKDRFSAERLKGVDSTLKIQPAELGDSAVYLCASRRRRDSVEQFFGPGTRLTVL.

This clone appeared a few times. This sequence joins TRBV6-6 and TRBJ2-7; 8 bases agree with TRBD2. Germline trimming cut 6 bases from V and 6 bases from J; bases unmatched to any gene: 13. CDR3 length: 15 amino acids. Germline loops: CDR1 MNHNY, CDR2 SVGAGI (reference sequence). In nucleotides, the CDR3 is TGTGCCAGCAGCATGGGACTAGGGGGAACCGCCGAGCAGTACTTC. This encodes CASSMGLGGTAEQYF.

The J gene is TRBJ2-7, the V gene TRBV5-6; D not resolved. The CDR3 loop spans 13 amino acids. Germline CDR1 and CDR2: SGHDT and YYEEEE. V was shortened by 4 bases and J by 0 bases, with 8 bases between the two germline ends. This CDR3 is CASSLPSSYEQYF. As DNA, the CDR3 is TGTGCCAGCAGCCTCCCCAGCTCCTACGAGCAGTACTTC.

This clone was seen just once. The chain carries TRBV5-4 and TRBJ2-7; the match to TRBD2 covers 10 bases. Germline trimming cut 7 bases from V and 3 bases from J; bases unmatched to any gene: 10. Looked up from germline, CDR1 is SGHNT and CDR2 is YYREEE (reference sequence). CDR3 length: 15 amino acids. CDR3 region: CASGVWTSGRYEQYF. CDR3 nucleotides: TGTGCCAGCGGGGTCTGGACTAGCGGCCGCTACGAGCAGTACTTC.

This chain uses TRBV4-3 with TRBJ2-1, with D possibly TRBD2 on 6 matching bases. Per the germline V gene, CDR1 is LGHNA and CDR2 is YSLEER. This CDR3 region has 16 residues. V was trimmed by 1 base and J by 4 bases, leaving 14 bases between them. The DNA for the CDR3 is TGCGCCAGCAGCCAAGGGGGCGGGACCTTTTACAATGAGCAGTTCTTC. This translates into CASSQGGGTFYNEQFF.

The V and J genes are TRBV27 and TRBJ1-2; D is unclear. Germline lookup yields CDR1 MNHEY and CDR2 SMNVEV (reference sequence). This CDR3 has 15 amino acids. V was pared by 2 bases and J by 1 base, with 11 bases between. CDR3 bases: TGTGCCAGCAGTTTAAACGGAGGCAGTAACTATGGCTACACCTTC. Protein product: CASSLNGGSNYGYTF.

CDR3 protein: CASSQDQAGGRYEQYF. Written as DNA, the CDR3 is TGTGCCAGCAGCCAAGATCAAGCGGGAGGGCGATACGAGCAGTACTTC. The chain is built from TRBV4-2 and TRBJ2-7, with TRBD2 matching 10 bases. Germline CDR1 reads LGHNA; CDR2 reads YNFKEQ. The ends lost 0 bases at V and 4 bases at J; junction bases unmatched: 6. CDR3 length equals 16 residues.

The J gene is TRBJ1-2, the V gene TRBV27; D unresolved. CDR1 is MNHEY, CDR2 SMNVEV, per germline (reference sequence). The CDR3 has 16 amino acids. The V end was cut by 3 bases, the J end by 0 bases, with 14 bases between. The CDR3 region is CASSFGRGSTNYGYTF. The CDR3 nucleotides are TGTGCCAGCAGTTTCGGGCGCGGGAGTACTAACTATGGCTACACCTTC.

As concerns this clone: At one end, the junction sequence differs from germline, possibly due to a read error. DNA of the CDR3: TGTGCCGGCAGCCAAGAAAATAGCGGGCCCTACAATGAGCAGTTCTTC. The encoded protein is CAGSQENSGPYNEQFF. The rearrangement links TRBV4-2 to TRBJ2-1; TRBD2 aligns across 7 bases. CDR3 length equals 16 residues. Germline V lookup: CDR1 LGHNA, CDR2 YNFKEQ.

The rearrangement joins TRBV7-2 to TRBJ2-3, with 12 bases aligning to TRBD2. Germline V gives CDR1 SGHTA, CDR2 FQGNSA. V dropped 1 base and J dropped 6; count of bases not matched to a gene: 8. There are 17 residues in the CDR3. The CDR3 spells CASSLVASGGAGDTQYF. The CDR3 DNA sequence: TGTGCCAGCAGCTTAGTGGCTAGCGGGGGGGCGGGGGATACGCAGTATTTT.